The rows below give T cell receptor beta chains drawn from one sample of a study of cytomegalovirus exposure and HLA in healthy donors. Here immunoSEQ multiplex PCR was the method, and the copy in TCRdb shows in-frame clones only, minus some. Here the sample spans around 130,000 clones, roughly four fifths being singletons. The sample comprised PBMCs. Source of these receptors: a male donor in good health and CMV-seropositive. Each CDR3 is given with its conserved first and last residue. A D gene is named only where the DNA matches it firmly. Clone size is shown for a subset of rows, as once, few, many or a class of expanded clone.

J: TRBJ1-1; D: TRBD1; size: .; V: TRBV27; CDR3: CASRYLTGGNTEAFF; DNA: TGTGCCAGCAGGTATTTGACAGGGGGTAACACTGAAGCTTTCTTT
J: TRBJ2-7; D: TRBD1; size: .; V: TRBV7-9; CDR3: CASSLQGAREYEQYF; DNA: TGTGCCAGCAGCTTACAGGGGGCTAGAGAATACGAGCAGTACTTC
J: TRBJ1-2; D: TRBD1; size: .; V: TRBV28; CDR3: CASSGGQGYTF; DNA: TGTGCCAGCAGTGGGGGACAGGGCTACACCTTC
J: TRBJ2-3; D: TRBD2; size: .; V: TRBV7-2; CDR3: CASSLLAGWSDTQYF; DNA: TGTGCCAGCAGCTTGCTAGCGGGGTGGTCCGATACGCAGTATTTT
J: TRBJ2-5; D: .; size: .; V: TRBV4-3; CDR3: CASSQEPGQETQYF; DNA: TGCGCCAGCAGCCAAGAACCAGGCCAAGAGACCCAGTACTTC
J: TRBJ1-1; D: .; size: .; V: TRBV27; CDR3: CASSMATVPTSEAFF; DNA: TGTGCCAGCAGTATGGCGACAGTACCCACCTCTGAAGCTTTCTTT
J: TRBJ2-5; D: TRBD2; size: .; V: TRBV7-2; CDR3: CASSLASSGAQETQYF; DNA: TGTGCCAGCAGCTTGGCTTCTAGCGGAGCCCAAGAGACCCAGTACTTC
J: TRBJ1-5; D: .; size: .; V: TRBV29-1; CDR3: CSVIAGAGQPQHF; DNA: TGCAGCGTTATAGCAGGGGCGGGTCAGCCCCAGCATTTT
J: TRBJ2-3; D: TRBD1; size: .; V: TRBV7-9; CDR3: CASSFPAGTASTDTQYF; DNA: TGTGCCAGCAGCTTTCCTGCCGGGACAGCGAGCACAGATACGCAGTATTTT
J: TRBJ2-3; D: TRBD2; size: .; V: TRBV7-3; CDR3: CASSSDGTSGSTDTQYF; DNA: TGTGCCAGCAGCTCCGATGGGACTAGCGGAAGCACAGATACGCAGTATTTT
J: TRBJ2-2; D: TRBD1; size: once; V: TRBV10-3; CDR3: CAISAIETRGGEELFF; DNA: TGTGCCATCAGTGCCATCGAAACTCGAGGGGGCGAGGAGCTGTTTTTT
J: TRBJ2-4; D: TRBD2; size: .; V: TRBV7-3; CDR3: CASSVGTSGSIQYF; DNA: TGTGCCAGCAGCGTCGGGACTAGCGGGAGTATTCAGTACTTC
J: TRBJ1-1; D: TRBD1; size: .; V: TRBV7-7; CDR3: CASSPHPQGANTEAFF; DNA: TGTGCTAGCAGCCCCCACCCACAGGGGGCGAACACTGAAGCTTTCTTT
J: TRBJ2-1; D: TRBD2; size: .; V: TRBV7-2; CDR3: CASSFDSGTYNEQFF; DNA: TGTGCCAGCAGCTTCGATAGCGGGACTTACAATGAGCAGTTCTTC
J: TRBJ2-7; D: TRBD1; size: .; V: TRBV11-2; CDR3: CASSRGQAPREQYF; DNA: TGTGCCAGCAGCAGAGGACAGGCGCCGCGCGAGCAGTACTTC
J: TRBJ1-1; D: TRBD1; size: .; V: TRBV19; CDR3: CASSYTGDTEAFF; DNA: TGTGCCAGTAGTTACACAGGGGACACTGAAGCTTTCTTT
J: TRBJ2-1; D: .; size: few; V: TRBV2; CDR3: CASSARAGHYNEQFF; DNA: TGTGCCAGCAGTGCAAGAGCGGGACACTACAATGAGCAGTTCTTC
J: TRBJ2-3; D: TRBD2; size: .; V: TRBV11-2; CDR3: CASSLGRGGTSPYTDTQYF; DNA: TGTGCCAGCAGCTTAGGTCGGGGGGGGACTAGCCCGTACACAGATACGCAGTATTTT
J: TRBJ1-5; D: .; size: .; V: TRBV9; CDR3: CASSVAAGLNQPQHF; DNA: TGTGCCAGCAGCGTAGCGGCAGGGTTAAATCAGCCCCAGCATTTT
J: TRBJ2-2; D: TRBD1; size: .; V: TRBV18; CDR3: CASSPGTGRTGELFF; DNA: TGTGCCAGCTCTCCCGGGACAGGGCGAACCGGGGAGCTGTTTTTT
J: TRBJ2-2; D: TRBD2; size: .; V: TRBV5-1; CDR3: CASSWTSGRTNTGELFF; DNA: TGCGCCAGCAGCTGGACTAGCGGGAGAACGAACACCGGGGAGCTGTTTTTT
J: TRBJ1-6; D: TRBD1; size: once; V: TRBV7-2; CDR3: CASIPGQGGSPLHF; DNA: TGTGCCAGCATCCCGGGACAGGGTGGATCACCCCTCCACTTT
J: TRBJ1-3; D: TRBD1; size: .; V: TRBV9; CDR3: CASSVLWTGHSSGNTIYF; DNA: TGTGCCAGCAGCGTACTTTGGACAGGGCACAGCTCTGGAAACACCATATATTTT